This T cell receptor (beta chain) was found in a study of T cell responses to AZD1222 COVID-19 vaccine. Study-wide context: Researchers grouped second doses given at about 4 or about 12 weeks into one pool. Regarding the study as a whole: Spike-spanning, vaccine-associated CD4 TCRs were dominant at 160-218 and 743-854. Repertoire samples came only from after the peak T cell response.

Comments on this clone: Antigen specificity is unknown.

Profiled with immunoSEQ multiplex PCR; TCRdb holds only in-frame clones, not every one. The sample consists of approximately 140,000 clones, about 92% of them appearing once. Trimming shortened V by 0 bases and J by 5 bases, and 7 bases separated the two germline ends. The CDR3 is 13 residues long. CDR1 LGHNA and CDR2 YSLEER come from the germline V gene. V and J are TRBV4-3 and TRBJ1-2; weak D call: TRBD1 (5 bases). The specimen was peripheral blood, collected on day 0 of AZD1222 vaccination. This TCR was sampled from an adult in good health. In DNA form, the CDR3 reads TGCGCCAGCAGCCAAGAATCAGGGTATGGCTACACCTTC. Translated, it gives CASSQESGYGYTF.